This note documents a single TCR beta chain sequence. Its specificity is not known. Other DNA sequences in the same sample also yield this CDR3. Noted treatment: oral pan-JAK inhibitor, 5-10 mg twice daily. Sorting from PBMCs produced CD4+ and CD8+ T cells. The sample originates from a study of CD8+ T cells in alopecia areata. Overall study context: Treated patients were given oral tofacitinib, which was dosed at 5 to 10 mg twice daily.

CDR1 is SGHRS and CDR2 is YFSETQ in the germline V gene. V dropped 0 bases and J dropped 6 bases, with 4 bases sitting between them. The CDR3 runs to 12 residues. RNA, once extracted, was reverse transcribed into cDNA for use as the sequencing template. TCRdb keeps only in-frame clones here, not all; method: immunoSEQ multiplex PCR. The sample lists some 190,000 clones, roughly three fifths occurring once. General study points: Sequences from scalp samples also cover resident alphabeta T cells of normal skin. Normal scalp showed lower clonality than lesional scalp, especially alopecia totalis/universalis.

The source of this sequence is a human donor with alopecia areata. The gene calls are TRBV5-1 and TRBJ1-5; D gene ambiguous. Sample: CD4+ T cells sorted from blood, taken at week 4, from a patient treated with tofacitinib. In DNA form, the CDR3 reads TGCGCCAGCAGCTTGGACGGTCAGCCCCAGCATTTT. It encodes CASSLDGQPQHF.